Given below is one TCR beta chain in context. Its matching antigen is unknown. This sample was taken from a study of a mutant IDH1 vaccine in newly diagnosed glioma. Looking at the study overall: There were about 60% males and around 40% females among treated patients, whose mean age was about 44 years. Previous treatment comprised radiotherapy, temozolomide, or both, mostly both.

The study, taken as a whole, reports: Alterations occurring in top peripheral T cell clonotypes seemed unrelated to pseudoprogression.

Method: immunoSEQ multiplex PCR; TCRdb's copy keeps in-frame clones and lacks some. The sample holds about 64,000 clones, roughly 74% seen once. Time point reported: week 35, safety follow-up. What each vaccine dose contained was 300 ug of mutant IDH1 20-mer peptide, accompanied by topical imiquimod. New WHO grade 3 or 4 astrocytomas that were IDH1-mutant and ATRX-lost occurred in the donors. J lost 2 bases, V lost 10 bases, and 7 bases had no gene match. Germline loops: CDR1 SNHLY, CDR2 FYNNEI. There are 13 residues in the CDR3. The receptor was isolated from a man aged 45-60 years with glioma. The material sequenced was PBMCs, taken from a glioma patient whose treatment included an IDH1 peptide vaccine. This chain links TRBV2 with TRBJ2-7; 8 bases match TRBD1. The CDR3 is CATRGQAAYEQYF. DNA for the CDR3: TGTGCCACTAGGGGACAGGCGGCCTACGAGCAGTACTTC. Supplemented by reference TRBV2 and TRBJ2-7, the full variable domain reads EPEVTQTPSHQVTQMGQEVILRCVPISNHLYFYWYRQILGQKVEFLVSFYNNEISEKSEIFDDQFSVERPDGSNFTLKIRSTKLEDSAMYFCATRGQAAYEQYFGPGTRLTVT.